The 30 T cell receptor beta chains in this list originate from one sample, sequenced in a study of blood T cell repertoires in COVID-19. Libraries were prepared by immunoSEQ multiplex PCR; TCRdb keeps only in-frame clonotypes and omits some of them. Among fewer than 350,000 clones listed, approximately 91% were seen once. The sequenced sample was PBMCs or T cells enriched from blood (not recorded which). The receptors stem from a woman aged 40-49 years with acute COVID-19.

The V call is TRBV14, the J call TRBJ2-4; D may be TRBD1 (5 bases). Germline loops: CDR1 SGHDN, CDR2 FVKESK. This CDR3 region has 15 residues. V was cut by 3 bases and J by 6 bases, with 15 bases left in between. This chain's CDR3 is CASSQGDRRLNIQYF. In DNA, the CDR3 is TGTGCCAGCAGCCAGGGCGACAGACGATTAAACATTCAGTACTTC. Based on the CDR3 plus reference TRBV14 and TRBJ2-4, the full variable domain is EAGVTQFPSHSVIEKGQTVTLRCDPISGHDNLYWYRRVMGKEIKFLLHFVKESKQDESGMPNNRFLAERTGGTYSTLKVQPAELEDSGVYFCASSQGDRRLNIQYFGAGTRLSVL.

This clone was seen only a few times. The rearrangement links TRBV4-1 to TRBJ1-1, with no clear D. V lost 0 bases to trimming and J lost 3 bases, with 11 bases between them. The germline V gene has CDR1 MGHRA and CDR2 YSYEKL. This CDR3 has 15 amino acids. The chain's CDR3 is CASSQDAAADTEAFF. The CDR3 bases are TGCGCCAGCAGCCAAGATGCGGCAGCGGACACTGAAGCTTTCTTT.

This clone showed up just a few times. The chain uses TRBV11-2 and TRBJ2-7; no reliable D call. The V and J ends lost 1 base and 6 bases respectively, with 13 bases between them. CDR1 and CDR2 (germline): SGHAT, FQNNGV. The CDR3 is 14 amino acids. CDR3 in amino acids: CASSLGVRTVEQYF. The CDR3 nucleotides read TGTGCCAGCAGCTTAGGTGTCCGCACGGTCGAGCAGTACTTC.

The gene calls are TRBV3-1 (or the pseudogene TRBV3-2) and TRBJ2-7; TRBD1 might be the D (6 bases). CDR3 size: 15 residues. Germline CDR1 and CDR2: LGHDT and YNNKEL (reference sequence). V lost 0 bases, J lost 3 bases, and 12 bases lay in between. CDR3 DNA sequence: TGTGCCAGCAGCCAAGACGGTGTCAGGGGCTACGAGCAGTACTTC. Protein: CASSQDGVRGYEQYF.

The chain carries TRBV6-6 and TRBJ1-3, with 7 bases identical to TRBD1. Germline assignment: CDR1 MNHNY and CDR2 SVGAGI (reference sequence). V was pared by 2 bases and J by 4 bases, with 8 bases of the junction left unmatched. This CDR3 region has 16 residues. CDR3 sequence reads: CASSYDRAFGGNTIYF. In DNA, the CDR3 is TGTGCCAGCAGTTACGACAGGGCTTTTGGGGGAAACACCATATATTTT.

The CDR3 protein is CASSQVAGGITDTQYF. CDR3 sequence (DNA): TGTGCCAGCAGCCAAGTGGCGGGGGGGATCACAGATACGCAGTATTTT. The gene calls are TRBV3-1 (or the pseudogene TRBV3-2) and TRBJ2-3; 9 bases line up with TRBD2. This CDR3 contains 16 residues. V shed 1 base, J shed 2 bases, and the junction held 4 bases outside the gene matches. CDR1 is LGHDT and CDR2 is YNNKEL in the germline V gene (reference sequence).

V usage is TRBV5-6 and J usage is TRBJ2-1; 11 nucleotides align to TRBD2. CDR3 size: 16 residues. Losses at the gene ends were 4 bases for V and 5 bases for J; bases not matched to a gene: 8. CDR1 is SGHDT and CDR2 is YYEEEE in the germline V gene. The CDR3 DNA reads as TGTGCCAGCAGCCCCGAACTAGCGGGAGCTCACAATGAGCAGTTCTTC. Its protein product is CASSPELAGAHNEQFF.

The chain is built from TRBV19 and TRBJ1-1; the match to TRBD1 covers 7 bases. CDR3 length: 14 residues. With V trimmed by 7 bases and J by 5 bases, 10 bases remained unmatched. Per the germline V gene, CDR1 is LNHDA and CDR2 is SQIVND (reference sequence). The CDR3 is CASTTGSGRTEAFF. The CDR3 DNA follows: TGTGCCAGTACGACAGGGTCGGGGAGGACTGAAGCTTTCTTT.

The rearrangement uses TRBV29-1 and TRBJ1-1, with 9 nucleotides matching TRBD1. In germline, CDR1 is SQVTM, CDR2 ANQGSEA. The CDR3 consists of 14 residues. V trimming: 6 bases; J trimming: 4 bases; junction bases outside the gene matches: 9. CDR3 nucleotides: TGCAGCGTGGACCCGGGACAGGGAGGCACTGAAGCTTTCTTT. Encoded protein: CSVDPGQGGTEAFF.

This clone appeared a few times. The chain has TRBV7-2 and TRBJ2-2; 8 nucleotides agree with TRBD2. V dropped 5 bases and J dropped 4; count of bases not matched to a gene: 9. This CDR3 contains 16 residues. Germline V CDR1 and CDR2: SGHTA, FQGNSA. DNA for the CDR3: TGTGCCAGCAGCCCCCCGCGCGGGGGGATCACCGGGGAGCTGTTTTTT. This encodes CASSPPRGGITGELFF.

CDR3 region: CASSLAGTGESGELFF. CDR3 nucleotide sequence: TGTGCCAGCAGCCTTGCCGGGACAGGGGAGAGCGGGGAGCTGTTTTTT. The chain employs TRBV7-9 and TRBJ2-2; TRBD1 matches 10 bases. This CDR3 has 16 residues. Losses at the gene ends were 5 bases for V and 7 bases for J; bases not matched to a gene: 10. CDR1 SEHNR and CDR2 FQNEAQ come from the germline V gene (reference sequence).

This clone is a singleton in its sample. The chain recombines TRBV9 with TRBJ1-3; D remains unclear. This CDR3 comprises 15 residues. The V end was cut by 0 bases, the J end by 0 bases, with 7 bases between. CDR1 and CDR2 from the germline V gene are SGDLS and YYNGEE. This CDR3 reads CASSVGKSSGNTIYF. The CDR3, as DNA: TGTGCCAGCAGCGTAGGAAAGAGCTCTGGAAACACCATATATTTT.

This chain connects TRBV28 to TRBJ1-2; 8 nucleotides match TRBD1. From germline, CDR1 is MDHEN and CDR2 SYDVKM. The J segment lost 5 bases and the V segment lost 5 bases, leaving 7 bases of the junction unmatched. CDR3 length: 14 amino acids. The CDR3 bases are TGTGCCAGCAGTCGGACAGGGACTTCTTATGGCTACACCTTC. Translating gives CASSRTGTSYGYTF.

V usage is TRBV2 and J usage is TRBJ2-1; 9 nucleotides line up with TRBD1. CDR1 and CDR2 from the germline V gene are SNHLY and FYNNEI. The CDR3 contains 14 residues. Germline trimming cut 5 bases from V and 6 bases from J; bases unmatched to any gene: 5. In nucleotides, the CDR3 is TGTGCCAGCAGTTGGACAGGGGTTTCCAATGAGCAGTTCTTC. This encodes CASSWTGVSNEQFF.

V gene TRBV6-5 combines with J gene TRBJ1-1, with D tentatively TRBD1 (6 bases). V was trimmed by 2 bases and J by 9 bases, leaving 10 bases between them. The CDR3 spans 12 residues. The germline CDR1 and CDR2 sequences are MNHEY and SVGAGI. This CDR3 is CASSYPGTKAFF. The CDR3 region has the DNA TGTGCCAGCAGTTACCCTGGGACAAAAGCTTTCTTT.

The chain links TRBV6-5 to TRBJ2-2; TRBD2 is a possible D gene (5 bases). Trimming removed 7 bases at V and 0 bases at J, with 9 bases between. The germline CDR1 and CDR2 sequences are MNHEY and SVGAGI. This CDR3 has 14 residues. Written as DNA, the CDR3 is TGTGCCAGCATCTCCGGGACGAACACCGGGGAGCTGTTTTTT. Translation gives CASISGTNTGELFF.

The chain combines TRBV30 with TRBJ1-6; the match to TRBD1 covers 7 bases. CDR3 length: 13 amino acids. Trimming took 2 bases from V and 14 from J; bases not matched to a gene: 9. Germline V gene lookup returns CDR1 GTSNPN and CDR2 SVGIG (reference sequence). CDR3 bases: TGTGCCTGGAGTCGTAACAGGGGATTAGCCCTCCACTTT. Protein sequence: CAWSRNRGLALHF. Based on the CDR3 plus reference TRBV30 and TRBJ1-6, the full variable domain is SQTIHQWPATLVQPVGSPLSLECTVEGTSNPNLYWYRQAAGRGLQLLFYSVGIGQISSEVPQNLSASRPQDRQFILSSKKLLLSDSGFYLCAWSRNRGLALHFGNGTRLTVT.

The chain employs TRBV27 and TRBJ1-1; D not certain. Germline lookup yields CDR1 MNHEY and CDR2 SMNVEV (reference sequence). V lost 6 bases, J lost 3 bases, and 17 bases lay in between. The CDR3 has 15 amino acids. CDR3 in amino acids: CASSPPGVPYTEAFF. The CDR3 DNA reads TGTGCCAGCAGCCCCCCCGGGGTTCCCTACACTGAAGCTTTCTTT.

V gene TRBV9 combines with J gene TRBJ2-7, with 12 bases matching TRBD2. Trimming took 4 bases from V and 9 from J; bases not matched to a gene: 8. The V gene's germline CDR1 is SGDLS and CDR2 YYNGEE. The CDR3 loop spans 14 amino acids. Written as DNA, the CDR3 is TGTGCCAGCAGCCCCCGGACTAGCGGGGTCCCGCAGTACTTC. Encoded protein: CASSPRTSGVPQYF.

This clone occurred a few times. The chain couples TRBV7-2 to TRBJ2-7, with 9 bases that match TRBD2. The germline gives CDR1 SGHTA, CDR2 FQGNSA. This CDR3 has 14 amino acids. V was clipped by 8 bases and J by 8 bases; unmatched bases: 13. DNA of the CDR3: TGTGCCAGCGTGAATCGCGGGGGGGCCTCACAGCAGTACTTC. Amino acids: CASVNRGGASQQYF. The full variable domain, rest sourced from reference TRBV7-2 and TRBJ2-7, is GAGVSQSPSNKVTEKGKDVELRCDPISGHTALYWYRQSLGQGLEFLIYFQGNSAPDKSGLPSDRFSAERTGGSVSTLTIQRTQQEDSAVYLCASVNRGGASQQYFGPGTRLTVT.

V and J are TRBV12-3 or TRBV12-4 and TRBJ1-1; maybe TRBD1 (6 bases). V lost 6 bases to trimming and J lost 1 base, with 9 bases between them. This CDR3 is 13 amino acids long. CDR3 sequence: CASSPRGNTEAFF. In nucleotides, the CDR3 is TGTGCCAGCAGCCCCAGGGGGAACACTGAAGCTTTCTTT.

The chain uses TRBV7-9 and TRBJ2-7; 13 bases are shared with TRBD2. Germline loops: CDR1 SEHNR, CDR2 FQNEAQ (reference sequence). The CDR3 extends over 16 amino acids. Trimming cost V 4 bases and J 5 bases; bases outside gene matches: 8. Written as DNA, the CDR3 is TGTGCCAGCAGCTCCCCGACTAGCGGGAGGTCCCACGAGCAGTACTTC. Translation: CASSSPTSGRSHEQYF. Full variable domain (remainder filled in from reference TRBV7-9 and TRBJ2-7): DTGVSQNPRHKITKRGQNVTFRCDPISEHNRLYWYRQTLGQGPEFLTYFQNEAQLEKSRLLSDRFSAERPKGSFSTLEIQRTEQGDSAMYLCASSSPTSGRSHEQYFGPGTRLTVT.

The chain combines TRBV29-1 with TRBJ2-2, with 8 nucleotides matching TRBD1. The CDR3 extends over 13 amino acids. Germline trimming cut 4 bases from V and 3 bases from J; bases unmatched to any gene: 1. CDR1 and CDR2 (germline): SQVTM, ANQGSEA. In DNA, the CDR3 is TGCAGCGTTGGGACAGGGCACACCGGGGAGCTGTTTTTT. Protein sequence: CSVGTGHTGELFF.

This clone appeared a single time. The CDR3 spells CASSLAGTGHTEAFF. As DNA, the CDR3 is TGTGCCAGCAGTTTGGCTGGGACAGGCCACACTGAAGCTTTCTTT. This sequence joins TRBV27 and TRBJ1-1; 8 bases are shared with TRBD1. This CDR3 contains 15 residues. The ends lost 3 bases at V and 3 bases at J; junction bases unmatched: 6. Germline V gene lookup returns CDR1 MNHEY and CDR2 SMNVEV (reference sequence).

The chain links TRBV30 to TRBJ1-1; TRBD1 matches at 7 bases. The CDR3 extends over 13 amino acids. V trimming: 3 bases; J trimming: 4 bases; junction bases outside the gene matches: 5. Germline V gene lookup returns CDR1 GTSNPN and CDR2 SVGIG (reference sequence). CDR3 loop: CAWSLQGGTEAFF. CDR3 DNA sequence: TGTGCCTGGAGCCTCCAGGGGGGCACTGAAGCTTTCTTT. Variable domain in full (rest from reference TRBV30 and TRBJ1-1): SQTIHQWPATLVQPVGSPLSLECTVEGTSNPNLYWYRQAAGRGLQLLFYSVGIGQISSEVPQNLSASRPQDRQFILSSKKLLLSDSGFYLCAWSLQGGTEAFFGQGTRLTVV.

Regarding this clone: One end of the junction varies from germline; a read error may be responsible. The chain carries TRBV6-1 and TRBJ2-5; TRBD2 agrees at 10 bases. The length of the CDR3 is 18 residues. CDR1 and CDR2 from the germline V gene are MNHNS and SASEGT. CDR3 sequence reads: CASTESGGAGGWMETQYF. Here the CDR3 DNA reads TGTGCCAGCACTGAAAGCGGGGGGGCCGGGGGTTGGATGGAGACCCAGTACTTC.

The rearrangement links TRBV7-9 to TRBJ1-1; TRBD1 matches 8 bases. CDR3 length: 16 amino acids. The germline V gene encodes CDR1 SEHNR and CDR2 FQNEAQ (reference sequence). V lost 1 base, J lost 5 bases, and 9 bases stayed unmatched. The CDR3 loop is CASSLVRPGGQTEAFF. The CDR3 region has the DNA TGTGCCAGCAGCTTAGTTCGCCCAGGGGGCCAAACTGAAGCTTTCTTT.

The chain links TRBV19 to TRBJ2-1; TRBD2 aligns across 7 bases. V shed 5 bases, J shed 10 bases, and the junction held 11 bases outside the gene matches. The CDR3 extends over 14 amino acids. Per the germline V gene, CDR1 is LNHDA and CDR2 is SQIVND (reference sequence). The CDR3 DNA sequence: TGTGCCAGTAGTGTACAGGCGGGGGTTGGAGAGCAGTTCTTC. This encodes CASSVQAGVGEQFF.

The rearrangement joins TRBV29-1 to TRBJ2-1; tentative D call: TRBD2 (6 bases). V was pared by 7 bases and J by 2 bases, with 15 bases between. CDR3 size: 14 residues. Germline V CDR1 and CDR2: SQVTM, ANQGSEA. The CDR3 loop is CSGGWAGPYNEQFF. The CDR3 bases are TGCAGCGGAGGATGGGCGGGACCCTACAATGAGCAGTTCTTC.

This chain uses TRBV7-9 with TRBJ1-4, with D perhaps TRBD1 (5 bases). The germline V gene encodes CDR1 SEHNR and CDR2 FQNEAQ (reference sequence). The CDR3 spans 17 residues. V lost 6 bases and J lost 7, with 24 bases in between. The CDR3 DNA reads as TGTGCCAGCAGTCCGGGACCAAGGGCGGGGATCGGTGAAAAACTGTTTTTT. Translating it yields CASSPGPRAGIGEKLFF.